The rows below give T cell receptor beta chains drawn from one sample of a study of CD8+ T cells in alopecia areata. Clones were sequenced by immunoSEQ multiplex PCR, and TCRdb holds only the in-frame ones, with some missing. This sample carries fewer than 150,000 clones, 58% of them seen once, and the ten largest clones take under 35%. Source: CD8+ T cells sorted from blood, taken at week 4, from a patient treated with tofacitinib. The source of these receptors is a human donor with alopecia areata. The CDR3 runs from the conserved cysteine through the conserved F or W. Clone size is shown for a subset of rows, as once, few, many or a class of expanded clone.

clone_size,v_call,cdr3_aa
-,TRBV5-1,CASSFWDRGKNGYTF
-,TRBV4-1,CASSHPDRAHEQYF
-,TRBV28,CASSVTGGIEQYF
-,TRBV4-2,CASSLKDNPDTQYF
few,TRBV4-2,CASSRADPDPGSRNTEAFF
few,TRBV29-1,CSVEGTSQTYEQYF
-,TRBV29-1,CSALSATNTGHEETQYF
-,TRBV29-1,CSGGTGQPYEQYF
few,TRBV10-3,CAIGETEAFF
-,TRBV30,CAWSAQPGVNTEAFF
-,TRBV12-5,CASGSQGLWDGYTF
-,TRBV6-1,CASSEGRYTF
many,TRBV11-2,CASSSDRGTGYTF
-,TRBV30,CAWSVSGNGYTF
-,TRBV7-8,CASSSPTDYEQYF
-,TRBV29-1,CSVVGRGADTQYF
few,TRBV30,CAWSLTSGETQYF
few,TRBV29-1,CSVDGQPLTDTQYF
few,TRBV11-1,CASSSTGGQETQYF
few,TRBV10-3,CAISVTPQDQETQYF
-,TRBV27,CASSDREGYGYTF
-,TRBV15,CATSESASPPLHF
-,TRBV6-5,CASSYSRQYTEAFF
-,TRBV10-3,CAISDPGLEETQYF
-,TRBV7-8,CASSAHRGGSTDTQYF
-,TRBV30,CAWDLSGGNNEQFF
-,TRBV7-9,CASSPRDREQETQYF
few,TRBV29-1,CSVGDGLPGGSPQHF
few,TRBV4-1,CASSLYRGEAFF
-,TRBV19,CASSINSNTEAFF
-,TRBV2,CASRGAGGGSNQPQHF
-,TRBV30,CAWSTRPGHEQYF
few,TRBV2,CASSWTGAGAEAFF
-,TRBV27,CASSTGTFNSPLHF
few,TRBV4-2,CASSQDSDSQPQHF
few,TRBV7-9,CASSLGGLGNTEAFF
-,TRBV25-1,CASSESYYGYTF
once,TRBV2,CASTGTHEAFF
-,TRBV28,CASSNNRRTYGYTF
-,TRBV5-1,CASSLGSGAIAEAFF
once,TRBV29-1,CSVTGAYEQYF
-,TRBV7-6,CASSLGADYYEQYF
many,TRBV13,CASSLGGGRNTIYF
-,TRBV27,CASRSGARWEQYF
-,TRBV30,CAWSVGPYGYTF
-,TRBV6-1,CASSDTAEGSNEKLFF
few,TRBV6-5,CASSYGLPPVETQYF
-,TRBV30,CAWSVTGGTDTQYF
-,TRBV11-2,CASSLEQGLDIQYF
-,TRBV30,CAYGQGYYEQYF
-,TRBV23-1,CASSEAGNTQYF
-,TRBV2,CASSGVLPEQFF
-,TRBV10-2,CASGQLGRTEAFF
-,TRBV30,CAWSVQGLGYTF
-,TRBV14,CASSPMEDQRTNVLTF
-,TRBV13,CASSLALAGPNEQFF
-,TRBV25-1,CASGGDRYYEQYF
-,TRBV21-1,CASSRDRGDYGYTF